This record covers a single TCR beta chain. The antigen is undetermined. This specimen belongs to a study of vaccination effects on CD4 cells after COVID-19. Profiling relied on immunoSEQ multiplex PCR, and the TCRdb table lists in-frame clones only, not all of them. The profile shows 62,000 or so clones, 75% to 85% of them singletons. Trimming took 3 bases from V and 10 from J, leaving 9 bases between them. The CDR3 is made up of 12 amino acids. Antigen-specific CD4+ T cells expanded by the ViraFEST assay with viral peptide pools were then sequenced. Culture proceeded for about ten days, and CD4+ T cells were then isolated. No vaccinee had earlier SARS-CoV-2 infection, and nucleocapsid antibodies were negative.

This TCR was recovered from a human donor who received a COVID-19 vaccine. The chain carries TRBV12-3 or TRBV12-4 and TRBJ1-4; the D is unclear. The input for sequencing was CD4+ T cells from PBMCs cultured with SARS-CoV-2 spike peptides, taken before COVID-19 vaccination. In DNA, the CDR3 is TGTGCCAGCAGTTTTGGTGAGGGAAAACTGTTTTTT. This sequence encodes CASSFGEGKLFF.